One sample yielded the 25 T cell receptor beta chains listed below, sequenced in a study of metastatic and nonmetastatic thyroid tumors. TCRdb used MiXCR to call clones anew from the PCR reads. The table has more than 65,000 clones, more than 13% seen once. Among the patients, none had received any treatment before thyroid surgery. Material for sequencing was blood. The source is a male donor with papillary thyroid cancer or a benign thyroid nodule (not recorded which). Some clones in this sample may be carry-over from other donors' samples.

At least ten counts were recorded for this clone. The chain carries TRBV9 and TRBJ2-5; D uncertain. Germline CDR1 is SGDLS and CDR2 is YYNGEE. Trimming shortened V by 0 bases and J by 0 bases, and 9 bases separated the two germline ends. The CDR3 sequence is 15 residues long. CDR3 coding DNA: TGTGCCAGCAGCGTAGCGGGCAGGTACCAAGAGACCCAGTACTTC. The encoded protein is CASSVAGRYQETQYF.

CDR3 bases: TGCGCCAGCAGCTTCAACCAGGGGGAAGAGACCCAGTACTTC. It specifies CASSFNQGEETQYF. The gene calls are TRBV5-1 and TRBJ2-5, with 7 bases fitting TRBD1. The germline CDR1 and CDR2 sequences are SGHRS and YFSETQ. The CDR3 has 14 amino acids. Trimming took 2 bases from V and 3 from J; bases not matched to a gene: 4.

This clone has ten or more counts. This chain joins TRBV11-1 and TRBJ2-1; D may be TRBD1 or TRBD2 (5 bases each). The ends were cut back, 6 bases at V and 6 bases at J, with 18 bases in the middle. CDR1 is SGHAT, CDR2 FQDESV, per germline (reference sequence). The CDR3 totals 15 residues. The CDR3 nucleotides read TGTGCCAGCAGTCAGAGGGGCAGTTCTGGCAATGAGCAGTTCTTC. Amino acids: CASSQRGSSGNEQFF. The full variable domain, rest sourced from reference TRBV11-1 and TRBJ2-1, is EAEVAQSPRYKITEKSQAVAFWCDPISGHATLYWYRQILGQGPELLVQFQDESVVDDSQLPKDRFSAERLKGVDSTLKIQPAELGDSAMYLCASSQRGSSGNEQFFGPGTRLTVL.

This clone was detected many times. CDR3 sequence (DNA): TGTGCCAGCAGCCCCCACCTAGGACAGGGGAGCCCCTACGAGCAGTACTTC. The encoded protein is CASSPHLGQGSPYEQYF. This chain uses TRBV3-1 with TRBJ2-7; TRBD1 matches at 9 bases. This CDR3 is 17 amino acids long. The V and J ends lost 4 bases and 2 bases, in that order; junction bases with no gene match: 12. Germline V gives CDR1 LGHDT, CDR2 YNNKEL (reference sequence).

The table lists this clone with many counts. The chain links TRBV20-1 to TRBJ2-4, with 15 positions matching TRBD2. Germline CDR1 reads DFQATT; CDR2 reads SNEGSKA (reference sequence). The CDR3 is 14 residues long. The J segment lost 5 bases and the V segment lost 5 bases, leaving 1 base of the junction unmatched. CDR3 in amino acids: CSARTSGRENIQYF. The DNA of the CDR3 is TGCAGTGCTCGGACTAGCGGGAGGGAAAACATTCAGTACTTC.

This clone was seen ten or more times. In DNA, the CDR3 is TGTGCCTGGGATACAGGTGAAAAACTGTTTTTT. Amino acids: CAWDTGEKLFF. The V call is TRBV30, the J call TRBJ1-4; weak D call: TRBD1 (5 bases). The V end lost 5 bases, the J end lost 7 bases, and 8 bases lay between the germline ends. The CDR3 has 11 residues. CDR1 GTSNPN and CDR2 SVGIG come from the germline V gene (reference sequence).

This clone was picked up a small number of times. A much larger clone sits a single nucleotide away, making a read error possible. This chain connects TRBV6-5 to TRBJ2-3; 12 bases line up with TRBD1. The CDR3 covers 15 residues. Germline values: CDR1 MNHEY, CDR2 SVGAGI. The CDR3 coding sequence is TGTGCCAGCAGTTACCAGGGACAGGGGGCAGATACGCAGTATTTC. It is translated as CASSYQGQGADTQYF.

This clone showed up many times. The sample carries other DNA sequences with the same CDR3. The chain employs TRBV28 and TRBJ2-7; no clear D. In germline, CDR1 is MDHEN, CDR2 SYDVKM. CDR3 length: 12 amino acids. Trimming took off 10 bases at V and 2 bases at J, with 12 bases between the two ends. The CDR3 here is CATWDSAYEQYF. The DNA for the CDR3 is TGTGCCACCTGGGATTCCGCCTACGAGCAGTACTTC.

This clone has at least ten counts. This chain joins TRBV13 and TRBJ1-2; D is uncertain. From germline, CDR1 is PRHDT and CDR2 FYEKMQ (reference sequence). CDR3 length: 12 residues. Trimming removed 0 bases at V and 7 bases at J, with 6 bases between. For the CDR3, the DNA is TGTGCCAGCAGCTTAGGGAAGGGTGGCTACACCTTC. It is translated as CASSLGKGGYTF.

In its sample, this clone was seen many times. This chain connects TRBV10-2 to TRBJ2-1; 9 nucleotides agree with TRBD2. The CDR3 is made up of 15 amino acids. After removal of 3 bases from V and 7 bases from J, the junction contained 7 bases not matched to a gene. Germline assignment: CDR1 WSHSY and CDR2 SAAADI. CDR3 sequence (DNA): TGCGCCAGCAGTGACCAAGCGGGAGGCCTTAATGAGCAGTTCTTC. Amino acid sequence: CASSDQAGGLNEQFF.

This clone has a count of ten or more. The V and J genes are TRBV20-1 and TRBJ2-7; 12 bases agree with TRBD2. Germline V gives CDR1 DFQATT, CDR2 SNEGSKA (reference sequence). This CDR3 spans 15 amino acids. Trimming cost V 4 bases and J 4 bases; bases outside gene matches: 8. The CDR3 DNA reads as TGCAGTGCTAAGAAGGGGCTAGCGGGAGGGTACGAGCAGTACGTC. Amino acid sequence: CSAKKGLAGGYEQYV.

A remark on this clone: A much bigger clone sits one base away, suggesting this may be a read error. In DNA, the CDR3 is TGTGCCTGGAGTGCCGCCACCAACAGGGGTAGCAATCAGCCCCAGCATTTT. This sequence encodes CAWSAATNRGSNQPQHF. The rearrangement uses TRBV30 and TRBJ1-5; 7 bases match TRBD1. The J segment lost 0 bases and the V segment lost 1 base, leaving 9 bases of the junction unmatched. This CDR3 has 17 amino acids. CDR1 is GTSNPN, CDR2 SVGIG, per germline (reference sequence).

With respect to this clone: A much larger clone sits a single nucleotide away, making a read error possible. The CDR3 coding sequence is TGTACCAGCTCACCACCACAGGGTCTCCGAGATACGCAGTATTTT. Encoded protein: CTSSPPQGLRDTQYF. V is TRBV18 and J is TRBJ2-3; the D gene is possibly TRBD1 (6 bases). The CDR3 loop spans 15 amino acids. The germline CDR1 and CDR2 sequences are KGHSH and LQKENI.

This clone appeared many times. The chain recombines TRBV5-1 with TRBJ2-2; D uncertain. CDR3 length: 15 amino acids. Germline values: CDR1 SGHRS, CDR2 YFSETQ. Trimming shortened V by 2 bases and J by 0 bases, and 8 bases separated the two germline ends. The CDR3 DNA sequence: TGCGCCAGCAGCTTTCGACTTCCGAACACCGGGGAGCTGTTTTTT. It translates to CASSFRLPNTGELFF.

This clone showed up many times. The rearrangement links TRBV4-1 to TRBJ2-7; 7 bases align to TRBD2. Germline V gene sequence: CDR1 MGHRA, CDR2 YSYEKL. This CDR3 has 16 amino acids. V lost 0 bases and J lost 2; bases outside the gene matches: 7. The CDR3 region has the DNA TGCGCCAGCAGCCAAGATTGGGGACTAATTGCCTACGAGCAGTACTTC. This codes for CASSQDWGLIAYEQYF.

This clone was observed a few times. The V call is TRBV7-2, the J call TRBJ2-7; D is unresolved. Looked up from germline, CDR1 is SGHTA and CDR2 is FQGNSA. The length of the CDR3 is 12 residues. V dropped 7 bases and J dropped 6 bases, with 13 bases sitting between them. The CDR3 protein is CASISRLCEQYF. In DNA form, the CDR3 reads TGTGCCAGCATCTCTAGATTGTGCGAGCAGTACTTC.

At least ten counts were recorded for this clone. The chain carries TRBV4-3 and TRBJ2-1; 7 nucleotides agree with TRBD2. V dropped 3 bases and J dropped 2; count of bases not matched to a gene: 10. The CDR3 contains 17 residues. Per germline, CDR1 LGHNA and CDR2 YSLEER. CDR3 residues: CASSQFDSGVTYNEQFF. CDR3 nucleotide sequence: TGCGCCAGCAGCCAGTTCGACAGCGGGGTGACCTACAATGAGCAGTTCTTC.

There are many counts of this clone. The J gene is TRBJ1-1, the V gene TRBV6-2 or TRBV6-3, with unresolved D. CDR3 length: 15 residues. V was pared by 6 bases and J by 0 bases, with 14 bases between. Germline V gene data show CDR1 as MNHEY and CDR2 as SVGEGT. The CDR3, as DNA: TGTGCCAGCAGCTCTCGGGCGCGCATGAACACTGAAGCTTTCTTT. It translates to CASSSRARMNTEAFF.

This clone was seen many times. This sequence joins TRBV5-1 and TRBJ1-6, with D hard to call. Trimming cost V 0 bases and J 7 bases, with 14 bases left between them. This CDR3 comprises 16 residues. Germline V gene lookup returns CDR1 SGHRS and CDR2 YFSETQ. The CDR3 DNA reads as TGCGCCAGCAGCTTGGGATCCCTGGGCCTCAATTCACCCCTCCACTTT. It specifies CASSLGSLGLNSPLHF. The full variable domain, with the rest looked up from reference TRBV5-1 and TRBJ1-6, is KAGVTQTPRYLIKTRGQQVTLSCSPISGHRSVSWYQQTPGQGLQFLFEYFSETQRNKGNFPGRFSGRQFSNSRSEMNVSTLELGDSALYLCASSLGSLGLNSPLHFGNGTRLTVT.

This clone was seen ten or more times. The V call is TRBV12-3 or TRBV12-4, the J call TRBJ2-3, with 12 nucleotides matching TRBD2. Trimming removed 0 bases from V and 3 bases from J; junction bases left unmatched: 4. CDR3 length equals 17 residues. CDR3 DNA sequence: TGTGCCAGCAGTTTAGCCAGGACTAGCGGGACTACAGATACGCAGTATTTT. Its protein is CASSLARTSGTTDTQYF.

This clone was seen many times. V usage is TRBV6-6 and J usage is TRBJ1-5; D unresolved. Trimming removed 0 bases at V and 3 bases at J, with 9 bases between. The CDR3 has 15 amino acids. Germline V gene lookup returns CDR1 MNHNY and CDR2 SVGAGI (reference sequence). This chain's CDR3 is CASSYSSEINQPQHF. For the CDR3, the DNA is TGTGCCAGCAGTTACTCATCAGAGATCAATCAGCCCCAGCATTTT.

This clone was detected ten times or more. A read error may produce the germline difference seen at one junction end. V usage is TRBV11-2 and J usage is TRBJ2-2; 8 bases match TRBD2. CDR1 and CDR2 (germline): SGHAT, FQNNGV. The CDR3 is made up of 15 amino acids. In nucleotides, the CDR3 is TGTGCCAACAGCTTAAGCGGGAGTGGTGCCGGGGAGCTGTTTTTT. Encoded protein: CANSLSGSGAGELFF.

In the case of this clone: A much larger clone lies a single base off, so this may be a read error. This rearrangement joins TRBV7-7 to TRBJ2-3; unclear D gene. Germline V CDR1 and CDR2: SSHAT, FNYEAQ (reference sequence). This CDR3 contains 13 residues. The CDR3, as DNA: TGTGATAGCAGCCATGACCGTGCAGATACGCAGTATTTT. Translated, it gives CDSSHDRADTQYF.

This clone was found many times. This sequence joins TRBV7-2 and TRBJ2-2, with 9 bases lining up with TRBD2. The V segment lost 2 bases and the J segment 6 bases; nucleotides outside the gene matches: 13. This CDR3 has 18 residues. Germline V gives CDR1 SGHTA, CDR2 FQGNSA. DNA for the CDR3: TGTGCCAGCAGCTTAATGCTAGCGGGATTAGTAGAGGCCGGGGAGCTGTTTTTT. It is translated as CASSLMLAGLVEAGELFF. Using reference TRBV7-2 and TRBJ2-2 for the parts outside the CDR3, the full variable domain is GAGVSQSPSNKVTEKGKDVELRCDPISGHTALYWYRQSLGQGLEFLIYFQGNSAPDKSGLPSDRFSAERTGGSVSTLTIQRTQQEDSAVYLCASSLMLAGLVEAGELFFGEGSRLTVL.

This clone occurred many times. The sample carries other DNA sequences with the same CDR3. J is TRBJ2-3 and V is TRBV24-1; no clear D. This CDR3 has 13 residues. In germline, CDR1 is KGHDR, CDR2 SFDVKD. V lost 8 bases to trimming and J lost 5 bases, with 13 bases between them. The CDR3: CATTKGLGDTQYF. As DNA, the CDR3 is TGTGCCACCACAAAGGGTCTTGGAGATACGCAGTATTTT.